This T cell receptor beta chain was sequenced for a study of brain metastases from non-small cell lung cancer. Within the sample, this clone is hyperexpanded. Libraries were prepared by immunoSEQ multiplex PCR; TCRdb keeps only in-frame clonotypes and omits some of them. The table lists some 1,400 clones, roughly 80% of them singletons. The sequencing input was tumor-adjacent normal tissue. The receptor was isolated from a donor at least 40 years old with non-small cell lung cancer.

The CDR3 coding sequence is TGTGGTGGATTGGCTGAAGCTTTCTTT. This sequence encodes CGGLAEAFF. The chain carries TRBV21-1 and TRBJ1-1. TRBV21-1 is a pseudogene segment. This CDR3 has 9 residues.